The 32 T cell receptor beta chains reported below all come from one sample, sequenced in a study of long-term antiretroviral therapy in people with HIV. Sequencing relied on immunoSEQ assay v3.0, run at survey level. Clones were read by immunoSEQ multiplex PCR, and TCRdb kept only the in-frame ones, dropping some. This table has more than 25,000 clones, roughly 90% appearing once. The sequences come from unsorted PBMCs, collected 2 years after starting antiretroviral therapy. These receptors were collected from a man in his forties or fifties with HIV.

About this clone: Germline and junction disagree at one end, which may indicate a read error. This chain connects TRBV9 to TRBJ2-1; TRBD1 is a possible D gene (5 bases). The CDR3 extends over 14 amino acids. Germline lookup yields CDR1 SGDLS and CDR2 YYNGEE. CDR3 sequence reads: CASTVSGRDNEQFF. In nucleotides, the CDR3 is TGTGCCAGCACCGTAAGTGGCAGGGACAATGAGCAGTTCTTC.

J is TRBJ2-2 and V is TRBV29-1; D possibly corresponds to TRBD1 (6 bases). Germline CDR1 reads SQVTM; CDR2 reads ANQGSEA. The length of the CDR3 is 14 residues. V lost 4 bases to trimming and J lost 3 bases, with 12 bases between them. The CDR3 bases are TGCAGCGTTGGGTCAGGGGATCACACCGGGGAGCTGTTTTTT. It translates to CSVGSGDHTGELFF.

This clone was observed a few times. This sequence joins TRBV2 and TRBJ2-1; unclear D gene. The CDR3 is 15 residues long. Looked up from germline, CDR1 is SNHLY and CDR2 is FYNNEI. Trimming cost V 5 bases and J 0 bases, with 11 bases left between them. The CDR3 DNA sequence: TGTGCCAGCAGTCGAGCACAGAGCTCCTACAATGAGCAGTTCTTC. It translates to CASSRAQSSYNEQFF.

DNA of the CDR3: TGTGCCAGCAGCTTATCAGGGGGGAACACTGAAGCTTTCTTT. Protein: CASSLSGGNTEAFF. The gene calls are TRBV7-3 and TRBJ1-1; TRBD1 matches at 7 bases. CDR1 and CDR2 from the germline V gene are SGHTA and FQGTGA. The CDR3 has 14 residues. V lost 2 bases and J lost 1; bases outside the gene matches: 1.

The V call is TRBV27, the J call TRBJ1-2; D not resolved. V lost 5 bases and J 5 bases, leaving 12 bases between the germline ends. The CDR3 length is 13 residues. CDR1 is MNHEY and CDR2 is SMNVEV in the germline V gene (reference sequence). CDR3 nucleotide sequence: TGTGCCAGCAGTCTGTGGGCCGGATATGGCTACACCTTC. It codes for CASSLWAGYGYTF.

CDR3 sequence: CASSLLRTDTQYF. The CDR3, as DNA: TGTGCCAGCAGTTTATTGAGGACAGATACGCAGTATTTT. The chain has TRBV27 and TRBJ2-3; no reliable D call. The V gene lost 1 base and the J gene lost 3 bases, with 5 bases spanning the gap. CDR3 length: 13 residues. Germline V lookup: CDR1 MNHEY, CDR2 SMNVEV (reference sequence).

The rearrangement uses TRBV5-1 and TRBJ1-3, with no clear D. The V end lost 0 bases, the J end lost 2 bases, and 12 bases lay between the germline ends. Germline V lookup: CDR1 SGHRS, CDR2 YFSETQ. This CDR3 has 16 residues. CDR3 region: CASSLESLGTGNTIYF. Written as DNA, the CDR3 is TGCGCCAGCAGCTTGGAAAGTCTGGGGACTGGAAACACCATATATTTT.

This chain joins TRBV10-2 and TRBJ2-2; a possible D gene is TRBD1 (6 bases). Germline lookup yields CDR1 WSHSY and CDR2 SAAADI. Trimming removed 3 bases at V and 5 bases at J, with 13 bases between. The CDR3 runs to 15 residues. CDR3: CASSERDTVTGELFF. The CDR3 coding sequence is TGCGCCAGCAGTGAAAGGGACACAGTTACCGGGGAGCTGTTTTTT.

This sequence joins TRBV7-9 and TRBJ2-1, with D uncertain. Per the germline V gene, CDR1 is SEHNR and CDR2 is FQNEAQ (reference sequence). CDR3 length: 11 amino acids. Trimming stripped 2 bases from V and 7 bases from J, with 3 bases between. CDR3 residues: CASSLSNEQFF. CDR3 coding DNA: TGTGCCAGCAGCTTATCGAATGAGCAGTTCTTC.

The chain employs TRBV7-2 and TRBJ1-2; no definite D call. The V and J ends lost 5 bases and 4 bases respectively, with 20 bases between them. This CDR3 is 16 amino acids long. Per the germline V gene, CDR1 is SGHTA and CDR2 is FQGNSA. CDR3 coding DNA: TGTGCCAGCAGCCCCTCAGGCGGTCATAGAACCTATGGCTACACCTTC. Translating gives CASSPSGGHRTYGYTF.

J is TRBJ1-2 and V is TRBV6-5; 7 bases map to TRBD1. V lost 6 bases and J lost 6; bases outside the gene matches: 13. The CDR3 has 15 residues. Germline CDR1 MNHEY, CDR2 SVGAGI. CDR3 nucleotide sequence: TGTGCCAGCAGCTTAGAGTCGACAGGGAGTCATGGCTACACCTTC. It translates to CASSLESTGSHGYTF.

As DNA, the CDR3 is TGTGCCAGCAGCGCGATGGGACTAGCGGTCCCCTCCTACGAGCAGTACTTC. Its translation: CASSAMGLAVPSYEQYF. V is TRBV9 and J is TRBJ2-7, with 11 bases fitting TRBD2. CDR1 is SGDLS and CDR2 is YYNGEE in the germline V gene. With V trimmed by 3 bases and J by 0 bases, 8 bases remained unmatched. The CDR3 extends over 17 amino acids.

The rearrangement links TRBV27 to TRBJ1-1; D remains ambiguous. The CDR3 runs 15 residues. The germline CDR1 and CDR2 sequences are MNHEY and SMNVEV (reference sequence). V was trimmed by 4 bases and J by 1 base, leaving 13 bases between them. For the CDR3, the DNA is TGTGCCAGCAGTTCCCGGAAGGCTTCGAACACTGAAGCTTTCTTT. Translating gives CASSSRKASNTEAFF.

V gene TRBV6-1 combines with J gene TRBJ1-2; D is possibly TRBD1 (5 bases). The CDR3 covers 13 residues. The germline V gene has CDR1 MNHNS and CDR2 SASEGT. Trimming took off 6 bases at V and 5 bases at J, with 13 bases between the two ends. CDR3 sequence: CASSLDSGYGYTF. The CDR3 DNA sequence: TGTGCCAGCAGCCTAGACAGCGGTTATGGCTACACCTTC.

The chain joins TRBV11-2 to TRBJ2-7, with 7 bases aligning to TRBD1. This CDR3 comprises 16 residues. V dropped 5 bases and J dropped 3; count of bases not matched to a gene: 13. Per germline, CDR1 SGHAT and CDR2 FQNNGV. In nucleotides, the CDR3 is TGTGCCAGCAGCGCCGCAACCGGGACAGTGCTCTACGAGCAGTACTTC. The encoded protein is CASSAATGTVLYEQYF.

V gene TRBV29-1 combines with J gene TRBJ1-2; possibly TRBD1 for D (5 bases). Germline V gene sequence: CDR1 SQVTM, CDR2 ANQGSEA. The CDR3 extends over 12 amino acids. The V end was cut by 5 bases, the J end by 2 bases, with 9 bases between. The CDR3 sequence is CSVRTPNYGYTF. DNA for the CDR3: TGCAGCGTTCGGACACCCAACTATGGCTACACCTTC.

This chain links TRBV14 with TRBJ1-1; unclear D gene. Trimming stripped 0 bases from V and 1 base from J, with 3 bases between. Germline V gene lookup returns CDR1 SGHDN and CDR2 FVKESK. This CDR3 region has 13 residues. The CDR3 nucleotides read TGTGCCAGCAGCCAAGAAACGAACACTGAAGCTTTCTTT. As protein: CASSQETNTEAFF.

This chain links TRBV15 with TRBJ2-7, with D perhaps TRBD2 (5 bases). Germline V gives CDR1 LNHNV, CDR2 YYDKDF (reference sequence). Trimming took 0 bases from V and 4 from J, leaving 10 bases between them. This CDR3 contains 14 residues. In DNA form, the CDR3 reads TGTGCCACCAGCAGAGATACTAGAGGTTACGAGCAGTACTTC. This sequence encodes CATSRDTRGYEQYF.

The V gene is TRBV6-1, the J gene TRBJ2-7; TRBD1 is a possible D gene (6 bases). This CDR3 has 13 residues. Germline lookup yields CDR1 MNHNS and CDR2 SASEGT. V was cut by 6 bases and J by 5 bases, with 14 bases left in between. The CDR3 is CASRKQGTDEQYF. CDR3 coding DNA: TGTGCCAGCAGGAAACAGGGAACGGACGAGCAGTACTTC.

This chain uses TRBV2 with TRBJ1-1; a weak D match, TRBD1 (5 bases). This CDR3 has 14 amino acids. From germline, CDR1 is SNHLY and CDR2 FYNNEI. The V end lost 2 bases, the J end lost 4 bases, and 11 bases lay between the germline ends. The CDR3 sequence is CASSEWGGGTEAFF. DNA of the CDR3: TGTGCCAGCAGTGAATGGGGCGGGGGCACTGAAGCTTTCTTT.

This chain links TRBV5-1 with TRBJ2-2; 7 bases are shared with TRBD2. In germline, CDR1 is SGHRS, CDR2 YFSETQ. This CDR3 region has 16 residues. After removal of 0 bases from V and 0 bases from J, the junction contained 2 bases not matched to a gene. The CDR3, as DNA: TGCGCCAGCAGCTTGGCCGCGGGGGCGAACACCGGGGAGCTGTTTTTT. Amino acids: CASSLAAGANTGELFF.

The rearrangement links TRBV6-5 to TRBJ1-2; D might be TRBD1 (6 bases). Trimming left V 4 bases short and J 8 bases short, with 20 bases between. The CDR3 consists of 15 residues. In germline, CDR1 is MNHEY, CDR2 SVGAGI. CDR3 nucleotides: TGTGCCAGCAGTTTCACCGGGACATCCCCTGTAGGCTACACCTTC. This sequence encodes CASSFTGTSPVGYTF.

The CDR3 region is CASSPFSGGLYNEQFF. DNA of the CDR3: TGTGCCAGCAGCCCCTTTAGCGGGGGCCTCTACAATGAGCAGTTCTTC. This chain connects TRBV7-2 to TRBJ2-1; 9 bases align to TRBD2. The V gene's germline CDR1 is SGHTA and CDR2 FQGNSA. V dropped 5 bases and J dropped 3; count of bases not matched to a gene: 8. This CDR3 is 16 amino acids long.

The chain combines TRBV28 with TRBJ2-5; tentative D call: TRBD2 (5 bases). CDR1 MDHEN and CDR2 SYDVKM come from the germline V gene. V was pared by 4 bases and J by 7 bases, with 22 bases between. CDR3 length equals 16 residues. DNA of the CDR3: TGTGCCAGCAGTTCGCTCAACCCTAGCCGGGCAAGGACCCAGTACTTC. Translated, it gives CASSSLNPSRARTQYF.

V gene TRBV2 combines with J gene TRBJ1-2; 8 bases are a match to TRBD1. Losses at the gene ends were 5 bases for V and 4 bases for J; bases not matched to a gene: 3. CDR3 length: 13 residues. Germline V gene lookup returns CDR1 SNHLY and CDR2 FYNNEI. This chain's CDR3 is CASSRDRIYGYTF. In DNA form, the CDR3 reads TGTGCCAGCAGTCGGGACAGGATCTATGGCTACACCTTC. Full variable domain (remainder filled in from reference TRBV2 and TRBJ1-2): EPEVTQTPSHQVTQMGQEVILRCVPISNHLYFYWYRQILGQKVEFLVSFYNNEISEKSEIFDDQFSVERPDGSNFTLKIRSTKLEDSAMYFCASSRDRIYGYTFGSGTRLTVV.

This clone came up once. The chain carries TRBV30 and TRBJ1-1, with a tentative D call TRBD1 (6 bases). Trimming stripped 4 bases from V and 5 bases from J, with 20 bases between. Germline-derived CDR1 and CDR2 are GTSNPN and SVGIG (reference sequence). The CDR3 contains 15 residues. The chain's CDR3 is CAWIKGVSGDTEAFF. CDR3 sequence (DNA): TGTGCCTGGATAAAGGGGGTCTCCGGAGATACTGAAGCTTTCTTT.

The chain employs TRBV27 and TRBJ2-1, with TRBD2 matching over 10 bases. The length of the CDR3 is 15 residues. The germline V gene has CDR1 MNHEY and CDR2 SMNVEV (reference sequence). The V and J ends lost 7 bases and 4 bases, in that order; junction bases with no gene match: 7. The CDR3 DNA is TGTGCCAGCATCATAAGCGGGAGGGAATACAATGAGCAGTTCTTC. Residues: CASIISGREYNEQFF.

The J gene is TRBJ1-2, the V gene TRBV6-5; D call uncertain. The V and J ends lost 5 bases and 2 bases respectively, with 9 bases between them. This CDR3 spans 13 amino acids. The germline gives CDR1 MNHEY, CDR2 SVGAGI. The CDR3 region is CASSTQVNYGYTF. The DNA for the CDR3 is TGTGCCAGCAGTACTCAAGTCAACTATGGCTACACCTTC.

This clone has a single count. The chain is built from TRBV20-1 and TRBJ1-1; no firm D call. The ends were cut back, 4 bases at V and 5 bases at J, with 8 bases in the middle. This CDR3 has 11 residues. The germline CDR1 and CDR2 sequences are DFQATT and SNEGSKA (reference sequence). CDR3 nucleotides: TGCAGTGCTATTGGCCTAACTGAAGCTTTCTTT. Translation: CSAIGLTEAFF.

The rearrangement links TRBV5-1 to TRBJ2-1; the D is unclear. CDR1 is SGHRS, CDR2 YFSETQ, per germline. CDR3 size: 12 residues. V lost 2 bases to trimming and J lost 3 bases, with 3 bases between them. In nucleotides, the CDR3 is TGCGCCAGCAGCTTAAGCTACAATGAGCAGTTCTTC. Amino acids: CASSLSYNEQFF.

The V and J genes are TRBV7-2 and TRBJ2-2; 11 nucleotides agree with TRBD2. The V gene end was trimmed by 4 bases and the J gene end by 4 bases; junction bases not matched to a gene: 8. The length of the CDR3 is 17 residues. Per germline, CDR1 SGHTA and CDR2 FQGNSA. Here the CDR3 reads CASSSASGGRGTGELFF. Here the CDR3 DNA reads TGTGCCAGCAGCTCCGCTAGCGGGGGGCGCGGCACCGGGGAGCTGTTTTTT.

This clone is a singleton in its sample. The V and J genes are TRBV11-2 and TRBJ1-1, with 7 positions matching TRBD1. The V gene's germline CDR1 is SGHAT and CDR2 FQNNGV. This CDR3 has 16 residues. V dropped 2 bases and J dropped 4; count of bases not matched to a gene: 10. CDR3 in amino acids: CASSLTRQGGGTEAFF. CDR3 nucleotide sequence: TGTGCCAGCAGCTTAACTCGACAGGGCGGGGGCACTGAAGCTTTCTTT.